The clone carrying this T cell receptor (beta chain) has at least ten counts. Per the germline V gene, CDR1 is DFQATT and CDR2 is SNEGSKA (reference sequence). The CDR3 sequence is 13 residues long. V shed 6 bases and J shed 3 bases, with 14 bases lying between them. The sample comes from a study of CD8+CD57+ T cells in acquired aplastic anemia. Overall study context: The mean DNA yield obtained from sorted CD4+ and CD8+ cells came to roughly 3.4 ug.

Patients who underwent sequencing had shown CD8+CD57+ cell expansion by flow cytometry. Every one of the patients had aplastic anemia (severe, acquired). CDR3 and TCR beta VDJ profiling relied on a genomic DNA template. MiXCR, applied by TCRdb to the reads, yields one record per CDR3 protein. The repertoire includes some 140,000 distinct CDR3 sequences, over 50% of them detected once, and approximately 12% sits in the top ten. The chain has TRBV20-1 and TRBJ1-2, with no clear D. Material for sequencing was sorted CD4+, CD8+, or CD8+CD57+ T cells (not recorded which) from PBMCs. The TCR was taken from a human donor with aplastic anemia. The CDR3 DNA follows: TGCAGTGCCCTCTACCTAGGAGACTATGGCTACACCTTC. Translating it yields CSALYLGDYGYTF.